This T cell receptor (beta chain) was observed in a study of identical twins. Study-wide findings and caveats: It was cross-sectional statistical analysis, not following the same donors, that the conclusions relied on. In cord blood, abundant beta clonotypes had fewer insertions; memory showed no trend.

MiXCR, applied by TCRdb to the 5' RACE reads, yields one record per CDR3 protein. Here the sample spans 450,000 or so distinct CDR3 sequences, 12% to 15% being singletons. This clonotype was found a few times. Its antigen is not identified. This CDR3 region has 14 residues. In germline, CDR1 is MNHEY, CDR2 SMNVEV (reference sequence). V lost 8 bases, J lost 8 bases, and 21 bases lay in between. These records were also assigned to another study, of yellow fever vaccine responses in identical twins.

The receptor was derived from a woman aged 18-29 years in good health. V gene TRBV27 combines with J gene TRBJ1-1, with a possible D match to TRBD1 (5 bases). Specimen: CD4+ T cells sorted from blood. CDR3 sequence reads: CASSPRGFEGEAFF. The DNA for the CDR3 is TGTGCCAGCTCTCCCCGGGGGTTTGAGGGGGAAGCTTTCTTT.